This T cell receptor beta chain was observed in a study of identical twins. Overall study findings and caveats: Conclusions came from cross-sectional statistical analysis, not from following the same donors. Out-of-frame sharing of TCR alpha in monozygotic twins was underestimated by models.

Between the trimmed V and J ends, which lost 10 bases and 3 bases, there was a span of 15 bases. The germline CDR1 and CDR2 sequences are MNHEY and SMNVEV (reference sequence). The CDR3 sequence is 14 residues long. TCRdb analysed the 5' RACE reads with MiXCR anew, one entry per CDR3 protein. Of 310,000 or so distinct CDR3 sequences listed, approximately 8.5% are singletons. The table lists this clonotype with many counts. Antigen: not known. This sample also belongs to another study, concerning yellow fever vaccine responses in identical twins.

This clonotype was sampled from a woman aged 18 to 35 in good health. The sequenced sample was memory (CD45RO+) T cells sorted from blood. The chain employs TRBV27 and TRBJ2-2; no firm D call. CDR3 sequence (DNA): TGTGCCACCAAACAAGCCGGCTACACCGGGGAGCTGTTTTTT. Translating gives CATKQAGYTGELFF.